The 8 T cell receptor beta chains given below trace back to one sample, sequenced in a study of T-cell reconstitution after alpha-beta-depleted transplantation in children. Construction of the TCRbeta library involved unique molecular identifiers. TCRdb ran MiXCR on the PCR reads and lists one entry per CDR3 protein. The sample has fewer than 550,000 distinct CDR3 sequences; roughly an eighth are singletons. This sample comprised PBMCs, mostly from graft donor cells, obtained 180 days after TCRalphabeta/CD19-depleted stem cell transplant. The receptors come from a female patient aged 2 to 10 who had a stem cell transplant for aplastic anemia, so the T cells may come from the graft donor.

The sample holds a few counts of this clonotype. The V and J genes are TRBV6-1 and TRBJ1-5; 8 positions match TRBD1. This CDR3 is 14 amino acids long. V lost 7 bases, J lost 2 bases, and 4 bases stayed unmatched. CDR1 and CDR2 (germline): MNHNS, SASEGT. Written as DNA, the CDR3 is TGTGCCAGCACGGACAGGGTGGGCAATCAGCCCCAGCATTTT. It is translated as CASTDRVGNQPQHF.

This clonotype was seen more than once but under ten times. The chain has TRBV12-3 or TRBV12-4 and TRBJ2-2; TRBD1 matches at 7 bases. CDR3 length: 16 residues. J lost 0 bases, V lost 7 bases, and 8 bases had no gene match. The CDR3 is CASNRRQGPNTGELFF. CDR3 nucleotide sequence: TGTGCCAGCAACCGCCGACAGGGCCCGAACACCGGGGAGCTGTTTTTT.

This chain joins TRBV28 and TRBJ1-5, with D uncertain. Trimming took 5 bases from V and 2 from J, leaving 10 bases between them. CDR3 length: 14 residues. Germline loops: CDR1 MDHEN, CDR2 SYDVKM. The CDR3 nucleotides are TGTGCCAGCAGTAAGTTGGCGGGCAATCAGCCCCAGCATTTT. This gives the protein CASSKLAGNQPQHF.

This clonotype showed up just a few times. J is TRBJ1-2 and V is TRBV7-9; D remains unclear. The V end was cut by 11 bases, the J end by 0 bases, with 16 bases between. Germline V CDR1 and CDR2: SEHNR, FQNEAQ (reference sequence). The CDR3 runs 14 residues. As DNA, the CDR3 is TGTGCCCCTACGTATGGGCATGCTAACTATGGCTACACCTTC. Translated: CAPTYGHANYGYTF. Based on the CDR3 plus reference TRBV7-9 and TRBJ1-2, the full variable domain is DTGVSQNPRHKITKRGQNVTFRCDPISEHNRLYWYRQTLGQGPEFLTYFQNEAQLEKSRLLSDRFSAERPKGSFSTLEIQRTEQGDSAMYLCAPTYGHANYGYTFGSGTRLTVV.

V usage is TRBV30 and J usage is TRBJ2-3; D gene unclear. Germline CDR1 is GTSNPN and CDR2 is SVGIG (reference sequence). V lost 4 bases and J lost 3, with 14 bases in between. The CDR3 has 14 residues. The CDR3 DNA reads TGTGCCTGGACCCCCGCTTTGAGGACAGATACGCAGTATTTT. It translates to CAWTPALRTDTQYF.

Only a few counts were recorded for this clonotype. The gene calls are TRBV10-3 and TRBJ1-2; D is perhaps TRBD1 (5 bases). The CDR3 covers 12 residues. Germline V gene sequence: CDR1 ENHRY, CDR2 SYGVKD. Trimming took 8 bases from V and 3 from J, leaving 10 bases between them. The CDR3 DNA reads TGTGCCATCGGACACCCTGACTATGGCTACACCTTC. It yields the protein CAIGHPDYGYTF.

This clonotype was picked up a small number of times. The CDR3 region has the DNA TGTGCCAGCAGTGAATACAGGGTGGCAGATACGCAGTATTTT. Protein product: CASSEYRVADTQYF. This chain joins TRBV25-1 and TRBJ2-3, with D possibly being TRBD1 (5 bases). The V gene's germline CDR1 is MGHDK and CDR2 SYGVNS. Trimming stripped 0 bases from V and 4 bases from J, with 8 bases between. There are 14 residues in the CDR3. Full variable domain (outside the CDR3, taken from reference TRBV25-1 and TRBJ2-3): EADIYQTPRYLVIGTGKKITLECSQTMGHDKMYWYQQDPGMELHLIHYSYGVNSTEKGDLSSESTVSRIRTEHFPLTLESARPSHTSQYLCASSEYRVADTQYFGPGTRLTVL.

The rearrangement joins TRBV28 to TRBJ1-1; TRBD1 might be the D (5 bases). The V gene's germline CDR1 is MDHEN and CDR2 SYDVKM. The V gene lost 3 bases and the J gene lost 5 bases, with 13 bases spanning the gap. CDR3 length equals 14 residues. The CDR3 is CASSFGGSLTEAFF. The CDR3 DNA reads as TGTGCCAGCAGTTTTGGGGGGAGCCTTACTGAAGCTTTCTTT.